The 21 T cell receptor beta chains below were found in one sample sequenced in a study of cytomegalovirus exposure and HLA in healthy donors. This PCR relied on a set of 60 Vbeta primers and 13 Jbeta primers. Profiling relied on immunoSEQ multiplex PCR, and the TCRdb table lists in-frame clones only, not all of them. The table lists 150,000 to 200,000 clones, roughly 80% of them singletons. Input material: PBMCs. All receptors derive from a female donor in good health and CMV-seronegative.

This clone was counted between two and nine times. The chain combines TRBV27 with TRBJ1-1; the match to TRBD1 covers 10 bases. The junction had 7 bases not matched to a gene; V was cut back by 7 bases and J by 5 bases. CDR1 and CDR2 from the germline V gene are MNHEY and SMNVEV (reference sequence). The CDR3 runs to 14 residues. The CDR3 region is CASISRDRGTEAFF. CDR3 sequence (DNA): TGTGCCAGCATTTCCCGGGACAGGGGAACTGAAGCTTTCTTT.

The chain has TRBV6-4 and TRBJ2-7; D might be TRBD2 (6 bases). The germline gives CDR1 MRHNA, CDR2 SNTAGT. Trimming took 3 bases from V and 6 from J, leaving 12 bases between them. The CDR3 is 13 amino acids. The CDR3 here is CASSEGEDREQYF. CDR3 DNA sequence: TGTGCCAGCAGTGAGGGGGAGGATCGCGAGCAGTACTTC.

The CDR3 is CAIGQAMGTGELFF. CDR3 in DNA: TGTGCCATCGGGCAGGCGATGGGCACCGGGGAGCTGTTTTTT. V gene TRBV10-3 combines with J gene TRBJ2-2; D unresolved. Trimming pared 8 bases from V and 4 bases from J, leaving 14 bases between. Looked up from germline, CDR1 is ENHRY and CDR2 is SYGVKD. The CDR3 extends over 14 amino acids.

This sequence joins TRBV7-3 and TRBJ2-2; tentative D call: TRBD1 (6 bases). The CDR3 consists of 15 residues. CDR1 is SGHTA and CDR2 is FQGTGA in the germline V gene. The germline V and J ends were trimmed by 1 base and 5 bases, with 11 bases remaining between them. The DNA of the CDR3 is TGTGCCAGCAGCTTAAGTGGGGGCGGGACCGGGGAGCTGTTTTTT. This sequence encodes CASSLSGGGTGELFF.

The chain recombines TRBV13 with TRBJ2-5, with 12 bases lining up with TRBD2. The V gene's germline CDR1 is PRHDT and CDR2 FYEKMQ (reference sequence). The CDR3 loop spans 16 amino acids. V dropped 5 bases and J dropped 0; count of bases not matched to a gene: 4. DNA for the CDR3: TGTGCCAGCAGCCTCGGACTAGCGGGGTACCAAGAGACCCAGTACTTC. Amino acid sequence: CASSLGLAGYQETQYF.

The rearrangement links TRBV2 to TRBJ1-2, with 7 positions matching TRBD1. V lost 7 bases, J lost 4 bases, and 6 bases stayed unmatched. Germline CDR1 reads SNHLY; CDR2 reads FYNNEI. This CDR3 spans 13 amino acids. Written as DNA, the CDR3 is TGTGCCAGCACTCGGGGGACAGCCTATGGCTACACCTTC. This translates into CASTRGTAYGYTF.

The V gene is TRBV18, the J gene TRBJ2-3; 9 nucleotides match TRBD2. V trimming: 6 bases; J trimming: 3 bases; junction bases outside the gene matches: 4. Germline V gene lookup returns CDR1 KGHSH and CDR2 LQKENI. The CDR3 has 14 amino acids. CDR3 nucleotides: TGTGCCAGCTCGGAGACTAGCGGAACAGATACGCAGTATTTT. This sequence encodes CASSETSGTDTQYF.

This chain connects TRBV4-1 to TRBJ1-1, with 8 bases identical to TRBD1. Germline lookup yields CDR1 MGHRA and CDR2 YSYEKL. With V trimmed by 4 bases and J by 4 bases, 8 bases remained unmatched. This CDR3 is 15 amino acids long. Here the CDR3 reads CASSLGQGFRTEAFF. CDR3 sequence (DNA): TGCGCCAGCAGCCTTGGACAGGGTTTTCGCACTGAAGCTTTCTTT.

This rearrangement joins TRBV19 to TRBJ2-5; maybe TRBD1 (5 bases). The V end was cut by 2 bases, the J end by 3 bases, with 10 bases between. This CDR3 region has 14 residues. Germline lookup yields CDR1 LNHDA and CDR2 SQIVND (reference sequence). This CDR3 is CASSISGLEETQYF. CDR3 in DNA: TGTGCCAGTAGTATATCAGGGCTCGAAGAGACCCAGTACTTC.

The rearrangement joins TRBV27 to TRBJ2-1, with 7 bases that match TRBD2. CDR1 and CDR2 from the germline V gene are MNHEY and SMNVEV (reference sequence). J gave up 3 bases and V 7 bases, and 12 bases lay outside the gene matches. This CDR3 spans 16 amino acids. The CDR3 DNA sequence: TGTGCCAGCACCACCTCACTAGCGTCCCACTACAATGAGCAGTTCTTC. Protein product: CASTTSLASHYNEQFF.

The chain links TRBV9 to TRBJ2-3, with 9 bases that match TRBD1. Germline V CDR1 and CDR2: SGDLS, YYNGEE. The V and J ends lost 5 bases and 6 bases, in that order; junction bases with no gene match: 19. This CDR3 spans 18 amino acids. The CDR3, as DNA: TGTGCCAGCAGTCCTTCAGCCACGCCGGGACAGGGTTCCGATACGCAGTATTTT. Translation gives CASSPSATPGQGSDTQYF.

In this sample, this clone turned up a few times. The chain has TRBV25-1 and TRBJ2-7; 9 bases are shared with TRBD1. Trimming cost V 7 bases and J 4 bases; bases outside gene matches: 11. The V gene's germline CDR1 is MGHDK and CDR2 SYGVNS. The CDR3 runs to 15 residues. The chain's CDR3 is CASTSGQGVRYEQYF. In nucleotides, the CDR3 is TGTGCCAGCACCTCGGGACAGGGTGTGAGGTACGAGCAGTACTTC.

This chain connects TRBV13 to TRBJ2-6, with 10 nucleotides matching TRBD1. This CDR3 has 18 residues. The germline CDR1 and CDR2 sequences are PRHDT and FYEKMQ (reference sequence). Trimming took 6 bases from V and 2 from J; bases not matched to a gene: 10. CDR3 in DNA: TGTGCCAGCAGGGCCCGACAGGGGGCCGGTGCTGGGGCCAACGTCCTGACTTTC. Amino acid sequence: CASRARQGAGAGANVLTF.

The rearrangement joins TRBV5-1 to TRBJ1-5; possible D gene TRBD1, 6 bases. The V gene's germline CDR1 is SGHRS and CDR2 YFSETQ. The CDR3 length is 17 residues. V gave up 1 base and J gave up 1 base, with 15 bases separating them. The CDR3 bases are TGCGCCAGCAGCTTGTTCGGGGGGCCTGGAAGCAATCAGCCCCAGCATTTT. This gives the protein CASSLFGGPGSNQPQHF.

The chain is built from TRBV29-1 and TRBJ2-5; perhaps TRBD1 as D (5 bases). The J call is in doubt because the DNA end fits TRBJ2-7 better. Germline V gene data show CDR1 as SQVTM and CDR2 as ANQGSEA. CDR3 length: 11 amino acids. DNA for the CDR3: TGCAGCGGGGGCGAGACCTACGAGCAGTACTTC. Translation gives CSGGETYEQYF.

The V gene is TRBV15, the J gene TRBJ1-2; 7 bases line up with TRBD1. J was trimmed by 4 bases and V by 5 bases; bases with no gene match: 10. The CDR3 extends over 15 amino acids. Looked up from germline, CDR1 is LNHNV and CDR2 is YYDKDF (reference sequence). CDR3 nucleotide sequence: TGTGCCACCAGCCCTTTACAGGGGATGAGCTATGGCTACACCTTC. Protein sequence: CATSPLQGMSYGYTF.

V usage is TRBV30 and J usage is TRBJ2-5; 8 positions match TRBD1. The J call may be faulty, since TRBJ2-7 better matches the DNA end. This CDR3 region has 16 residues. From germline, CDR1 is GTSNPN and CDR2 SVGIG (reference sequence). The CDR3: CAWVPRSGTGSYEQYF. CDR3 DNA sequence: TGTGCCTGGGTCCCCCGCTCCGGGACAGGTTCCTACGAGCAGTACTTC.

This clone was seen a handful of times. The chain employs TRBV11-2 and TRBJ2-2; 9 nucleotides line up with TRBD2. The germline V gene has CDR1 SGHAT and CDR2 FQNNGV. CDR3 length equals 17 residues. With 5 bases clipped from V and 6 bases from J, the junction kept 13 bases outside the gene matches. The CDR3 loop is CASSPEVAGVIAGELFF. The CDR3 nucleotides are TGTGCCAGCAGCCCCGAGGTAGCGGGAGTTATCGCCGGGGAGCTGTTTTTT. The full variable domain, its missing parts supplied by reference TRBV11-2 and TRBJ2-2, is EAGVAQSPRYKIIEKRQSVAFWCNPISGHATLYWYQQILGQGPKLLIQFQNNGVVDDSQLPKDRFSAERLKGVDSTLKIQPAKLEDSAVYLCASSPEVAGVIAGELFFGEGSRLTVL.

This clone turned up a few times. CDR3 coding DNA: TGCGCCAGCAGTCTCCGTGGAGAGCGCGATGAGCAGTTCTTC. Translating it yields CASSLRGERDEQFF. V usage is TRBV5-1 and J usage is TRBJ2-1; D is uncertain. The CDR3 is made up of 14 amino acids. Germline CDR1 reads SGHRS; CDR2 reads YFSETQ. The V end lost 5 bases, the J end lost 8 bases, and 17 bases lay between the germline ends.

This chain links TRBV27 with TRBJ2-1, with TRBD2 matching over 7 bases. CDR3 size: 16 residues. Germline trimming cut 6 bases from V and 0 bases from J; bases unmatched to any gene: 8. Germline CDR1 and CDR2: MNHEY and SMNVEV (reference sequence). The CDR3 reads CASSSSGLISYNEQFF. Here the CDR3 DNA reads TGTGCCAGCAGCTCATCGGGACTAATCTCCTACAATGAGCAGTTCTTC.

The gene calls are TRBV2 and TRBJ1-2; D is ambiguous. CDR1 is SNHLY, CDR2 FYNNEI, per germline. Between the trimmed V and J ends, which lost 7 bases and 2 bases, there was a span of 5 bases. CDR3 length: 11 amino acids. The CDR3 reads CASTENYGYTF. In nucleotides, the CDR3 is TGTGCCAGCACGGAGAACTATGGCTACACCTTC.